A single sample gave rise to the 27 T cell receptor beta chains below, sequenced in a study of T-cell memory formation after mild COVID-19. TCRdb called the 5' RACE reads again in MiXCR, with one record for every CDR3 protein. The table includes 360,000 or so distinct CDR3 sequences, 25% to 30% detected once. Sequenced: PBMCs or a T cell subset sorted from them (not recorded which). The receptors here all came from an adult woman who had mild COVID-19 (a few samples of this study predate the infection). Cell type and time point are not known.

This clonotype was found a few times. The chain employs TRBV29-1 and TRBJ2-2; D may be TRBD1 (6 bases). Germline CDR1 and CDR2: SQVTM and ANQGSEA. V was shortened by 7 bases and J by 6 bases, with 9 bases between the two germline ends. The CDR3 runs 11 residues. The CDR3 nucleotides read TGCAGCGGGGACATCTCCGGGGAGCTGTTTTTT. This encodes CSGDISGELFF.

The chain has TRBV12-3 or TRBV12-4 and TRBJ2-1, with 10 nucleotides matching TRBD2. V was pared by 5 bases and J by 6 bases, with 1 base of the junction left unmatched. The CDR3 is 13 amino acids. The CDR3 DNA reads as TGTGCCAGCAGTCAGCGGGGGGGCAATGAGCAGTTCTTC. Its translation: CASSQRGGNEQFF.

This clonotype occurred a few times. The genes are TRBV11-3 and TRBJ2-1; possible D gene TRBD2, 5 bases. The V and J ends lost 3 bases and 6 bases respectively, with 15 bases between them. From germline, CDR1 is SGHNT and CDR2 YENEEA. CDR3 length: 15 amino acids. CDR3 protein: CASSLGGKRANEQFF. CDR3 coding DNA: TGTGCCAGCAGCTTGGGCGGAAAGAGGGCCAATGAGCAGTTCTTC. Complete variable domain (other parts from reference TRBV11-3 and TRBJ2-1): EAGVVQSPRYKIIEKKQPVAFWCNPISGHNTLYWYLQNLGQGPELLIRYENEEAVDDSQLPKDRFSAERLKGVDSTLKIQPAELGDSAVYLCASSLGGKRANEQFFGPGTRLTVL.

This clonotype was detected only a few times. This chain uses TRBV29-1 with TRBJ1-2; no clear D gene. The V end was cut by 0 bases, the J end by 7 bases, with 6 bases between. CDR3 size: 11 residues. The germline gives CDR1 SQVTM, CDR2 ANQGSEA. The CDR3 loop reads CSVEDIGGYTF. CDR3 nucleotides: TGCAGCGTTGAAGATATCGGTGGCTACACCTTC.

This clonotype was picked up a small number of times. The V gene is TRBV6-5, the J gene TRBJ2-1; TRBD1 aligns across 7 bases. CDR1 MNHEY and CDR2 SVGAGI come from the germline V gene. The CDR3 sequence is 15 residues long. The J segment lost 4 bases and the V segment lost 5 bases, leaving 8 bases of the junction unmatched. The DNA of the CDR3 is TGTGCCAGCAGTCACCGGGGACAGTTATACAATGAGCAGTTCTTC. Translating gives CASSHRGQLYNEQFF.

This clonotype was seen more than once but under ten times. The gene calls are TRBV19 and TRBJ2-3; D possibly corresponds to TRBD1 (6 bases). The CDR3 is 17 amino acids. CDR1 is LNHDA and CDR2 is SQIVND in the germline V gene (reference sequence). V was pared by 10 bases and J by 0 bases, with 23 bases between. The CDR3 DNA is TGTGCCACCTCCCCCCGGGACATACTAAGGAGCACAGATACGCAGTATTTT. This sequence encodes CATSPRDILRSTDTQYF.

This clonotype appeared many times. The chain uses TRBV6-6 and TRBJ2-7; unclear D gene. CDR1 and CDR2 (germline): MNHNY, SVGAGI (reference sequence). This CDR3 comprises 14 residues. The V end was cut by 6 bases, the J end by 4 bases, with 16 bases between. The CDR3 protein is CASSQDIGSYEQYF. The CDR3 nucleotides are TGTGCCAGCAGCCAAGACATCGGGTCTTACGAGCAGTACTTC.

This clonotype was observed at least ten times. V is TRBV7-3 and J is TRBJ2-2; D not resolved. The ends were cut back, 2 bases at V and 3 bases at J, with 13 bases in the middle. This CDR3 is built from 16 residues. The germline V gene encodes CDR1 SGHTA and CDR2 FQGTGA. CDR3: CASSLFPLADTGELFF. CDR3 bases: TGTGCCAGCAGCTTATTTCCCCTCGCGGACACCGGGGAGCTGTTTTTT. Filled out from reference TRBV7-3 and TRBJ2-2, the complete variable domain reads GAGVSQTPSNKVTEKGKYVELRCDPISGHTALYWYRQSLGQGPEFLIYFQGTGAADDSGLPNDRFFAVRPEGSVSTLKIQRTERGDSAVYLCASSLFPLADTGELFFGEGSRLTVL.

This clonotype was observed a handful of times. The chain recombines TRBV7-9 with TRBJ2-3; D may be TRBD1 (6 bases). V lost 1 base and J 4 bases, leaving 12 bases between the germline ends. From germline, CDR1 is SEHNR and CDR2 FQNEAQ (reference sequence). This CDR3 has 15 residues. This CDR3 reads CASSLERGSADTQYF. Here the CDR3 DNA reads TGTGCCAGCAGCTTAGAGAGGGGGTCGGCAGATACGCAGTATTTT.

The gene calls are TRBV18 and TRBJ2-2; possibly TRBD2 for D (6 bases). The V and J ends lost 3 bases and 4 bases respectively, with 18 bases between them. CDR1 KGHSH and CDR2 LQKENI come from the germline V gene. CDR3 length equals 17 residues. The CDR3 bases are TGTGCCAGCTCACCGCCATCGATAGGGAGGATCACCGGGGAGCTGTTTTTT. This translates into CASSPPSIGRITGELFF.

This clonotype was counted between two and nine times. The V gene is TRBV6-2 or TRBV6-3, the J gene TRBJ1-5; 9 bases align to TRBD1. J was trimmed by 1 base and V by 7 bases; bases with no gene match: 8. CDR3 length equals 16 residues. The germline V gene encodes CDR1 MNHEY and CDR2 SVGEGT. The CDR3 loop is CASKALGTGSNQPQHF. The CDR3 DNA reads TGTGCCAGCAAAGCTCTTGGGACAGGGAGCAATCAGCCCCAGCATTTT.

This clonotype was seen a handful of times. The rearrangement joins TRBV7-9 to TRBJ2-7; TRBD1 agrees at 8 bases. The CDR3 contains 16 residues. V was pared by 5 bases and J by 0 bases, with 9 bases of the junction left unmatched. CDR1 is SEHNR and CDR2 is FQNEAQ in the germline V gene (reference sequence). The chain's CDR3 is CASSAVGDRSSYEQYF. CDR3 coding DNA: TGTGCCAGCAGCGCCGTCGGGGACAGGTCCTCCTACGAGCAGTACTTC. Variable domain in full (rest from reference TRBV7-9 and TRBJ2-7): DTGVSQNPRHKITKRGQNVTFRCDPISEHNRLYWYRQTLGQGPEFLTYFQNEAQLEKSRLLSDRFSAERPKGSFSTLEIQRTEQGDSAMYLCASSAVGDRSSYEQYFGPGTRLTVT.

The table lists this clonotype with a few counts. The J gene is TRBJ2-2, the V gene TRBV14; TRBD1 might be the D (5 bases). This CDR3 contains 15 residues. In germline, CDR1 is SGHDN, CDR2 FVKESK. The V and J ends lost 5 bases and 4 bases respectively, with 14 bases between them. CDR3 loop: CASSSTGRSTGELFF. CDR3 DNA sequence: TGTGCCAGCAGCTCAACAGGACGAAGCACCGGGGAGCTGTTTTTT.

The rearrangement joins TRBV7-9 to TRBJ2-2; D might be TRBD2 (6 bases). CDR1 is SEHNR, CDR2 FQNEAQ, per germline (reference sequence). This CDR3 has 15 amino acids. V lost 2 bases and J lost 5, with 12 bases in between. The CDR3 sequence is CASSLPTGETGELFF. The CDR3 coding sequence is TGTGCCAGCAGCTTACCAACGGGGGAAACCGGGGAGCTGTTTTTT.

This clonotype has a handful of counts. The chain couples TRBV27 to TRBJ2-7, with 8 bases that match TRBD1. The V gene's germline CDR1 is MNHEY and CDR2 SMNVEV (reference sequence). This CDR3 is built from 14 residues. The junction had 4 bases not matched to a gene; V was cut back by 5 bases and J by 1 base. The CDR3, as DNA: TGTGCCAGCAGTACGGACAGGGTGTCCTACGAGCAGTACTTC. Protein sequence: CASSTDRVSYEQYF.

The rearrangement joins TRBV5-1 to TRBJ2-4, with D possibly TRBD2 on 6 matching bases. The length of the CDR3 is 15 residues. V lost 1 base, J lost 3 bases, and 11 bases lay in between. Germline CDR1 and CDR2: SGHRS and YFSETQ. The CDR3 DNA sequence: TGCGCCAGCAGCTTGTGGGGGGATGGCAAAAACATTCAGTACTTC. It yields the protein CASSLWGDGKNIQYF.

In this sample, this clonotype turned up many times. The chain is built from TRBV24-1 and TRBJ2-1, with no clear D. Trimming stripped 9 bases from V and 5 bases from J, with 16 bases between. This CDR3 has 14 amino acids. The germline V gene has CDR1 KGHDR and CDR2 SFDVKD. CDR3 protein: CATSKELGNNEQFF. For the CDR3, the DNA is TGTGCCACCTCGAAAGAACTGGGGAACAATGAGCAGTTCTTC.

The V and J genes are TRBV7-6 and TRBJ2-2, with D maybe TRBD2 (5 bases). This CDR3 has 16 residues. Trimming left V 5 bases short and J 6 bases short, with 19 bases between. The germline V gene encodes CDR1 SGHVS and CDR2 FNYEAQ. In nucleotides, the CDR3 is TGTGCCAGCAGCCAAACAGCCGGGGTTGATGCCGGGGAGCTGTTTTTT. It encodes CASSQTAGVDAGELFF.

The CDR3 here is CASSYETGRGYGYTF. In DNA, the CDR3 is TGTGCCAGCAGTTACGAAACAGGGAGAGGCTATGGCTACACCTTC. V gene TRBV6-5 combines with J gene TRBJ1-2; possibly TRBD1 for D (6 bases). The CDR3 totals 15 residues. V lost 2 bases and J 4 bases, leaving 14 bases between the germline ends. The germline V gene has CDR1 MNHEY and CDR2 SVGAGI.

This clonotype was detected many times. The chain has TRBV6-2 or TRBV6-3 and TRBJ2-3; TRBD2 matches 7 bases. The germline CDR1 and CDR2 sequences are MNHEY and SVGEGT. The CDR3 length is 16 residues. Trimming cost V 6 bases and J 2 bases; bases outside gene matches: 11. CDR3 sequence (DNA): TGTGCCAGCAGCACCTGGGGAGCGGGGAACACAGATACGCAGTATTTT. Its protein product is CASSTWGAGNTDTQYF.

The chain recombines TRBV7-6 with TRBJ2-1; D uncertain. The ends were cut back, 2 bases at V and 9 bases at J, with 14 bases in the middle. The germline gives CDR1 SGHVS, CDR2 FNYEAQ. CDR3 length equals 14 residues. In DNA, the CDR3 is TGTGCCAGCAGCTTATTTGAGGAGCGCGGTGAGCAGTTCTTC. This codes for CASSLFEERGEQFF.

This clonotype was seen a few times. The rearrangement joins TRBV4-2 to TRBJ2-1; 9 bases are a match to TRBD2. After removal of 3 bases from V and 6 bases from J, the junction contained 6 bases not matched to a gene. The CDR3 totals 15 residues. From germline, CDR1 is LGHNA and CDR2 YNFKEQ. CDR3 residues: CASSQELAGLNEQFF. CDR3 DNA: TGTGCCAGCAGCCAGGAACTAGCGGGCCTCAATGAGCAGTTCTTC.

In the case of this clonotype: An end of the junction differs from the germline gene, which may be a read error. The chain links TRBV5-1 to TRBJ2-5; 10 bases match TRBD2. CDR3 length equals 16 residues. CDR1 and CDR2 (germline): SGHRS, YFSETQ. CDR3 protein: CDSSSTSGVLGETQYF. CDR3 DNA sequence: TGCGACAGCAGCTCAACTAGCGGGGTACTGGGGGAGACCCAGTACTTC.

This clonotype appeared many times. The CDR3 loop is CASSFGEAETQYF. DNA for the CDR3: TGTGCCAGCAGTTTCGGGGAGGCGGAGACCCAGTACTTC. This chain links TRBV12-3 or TRBV12-4 with TRBJ2-5; tentatively, D is TRBD2 (6 bases). This CDR3 is built from 13 residues. Trimming took off 3 bases at V and 5 bases at J, with 10 bases between the two ends.

This clonotype has more than one count but fewer than ten. The chain links TRBV12-3 or TRBV12-4 to TRBJ2-3, with D perhaps matching TRBD2 (5 bases). The CDR3 is made up of 16 amino acids. V gave up 6 bases and J gave up 1 base, with 17 bases separating them. DNA for the CDR3: TGTGCCAGCAGCCCAAATTGGGGAGCGGGCACAGATACGCAGTATTTT. As protein: CASSPNWGAGTDTQYF.

Here the CDR3 reads CSARDEGSHSYEQYF. CDR3 nucleotide sequence: TGCAGTGCTAGAGATGAGGGATCCCATAGCTACGAGCAGTACTTC. V is TRBV20-1 and J is TRBJ2-7; a weak D match, TRBD2 (5 bases). CDR3 length: 15 amino acids. Trimming took 0 bases from V and 3 from J, leaving 15 bases between them. CDR1 DFQATT and CDR2 SNEGSKA come from the germline V gene (reference sequence).

The rearrangement links TRBV7-2 to TRBJ2-7; 8 nucleotides align to TRBD1. The germline CDR1 and CDR2 sequences are SGHTA and FQGNSA. There are 14 residues in the CDR3. J gave up 2 bases and V 4 bases, and 4 bases lay outside the gene matches. CDR3: CASSWAGGTYEQYF. The CDR3 DNA follows: TGTGCCAGCAGCTGGGCAGGGGGCACCTACGAGCAGTACTTC.